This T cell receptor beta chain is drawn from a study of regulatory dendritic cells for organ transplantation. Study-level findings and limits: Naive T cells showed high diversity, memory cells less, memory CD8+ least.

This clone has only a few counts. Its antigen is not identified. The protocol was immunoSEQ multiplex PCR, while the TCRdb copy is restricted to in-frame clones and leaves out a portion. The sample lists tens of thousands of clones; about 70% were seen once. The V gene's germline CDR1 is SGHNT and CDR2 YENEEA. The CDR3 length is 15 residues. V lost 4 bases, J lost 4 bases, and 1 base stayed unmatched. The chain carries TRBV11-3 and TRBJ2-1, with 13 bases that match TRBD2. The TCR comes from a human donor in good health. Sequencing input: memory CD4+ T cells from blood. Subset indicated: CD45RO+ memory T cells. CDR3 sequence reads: CASSSLAGGYNEQFF. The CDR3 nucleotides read TGTGCCAGCAGCTCACTAGCGGGGGGGTACAATGAGCAGTTCTTC.